Listed below are T cell receptor beta chains from one sample, sequenced in a study of cytomegalovirus exposure and HLA in healthy donors. Sequencing was performed with immunoSEQ multiplex PCR; in TCRdb, only in-frame clones are kept and a portion is missing. This table has more than 95,000 clones, over 60% appearing once. Sequenced material: PBMCs. Source of these receptors: a man between 60 and 75 years old in good health and CMV-seropositive. CDR3s include the opening cysteine and the closing phenylalanine or tryptophan. A D gene is named only where the DNA matches it firmly. The size of a clone is reported for some rows only, either as once, few or many, or as a class for expanded clones.

J | size | D | V | DNA | CDR3
TRBJ1-2 | . | TRBD1 | TRBV7-9 | TGTGCCAGCTCATTCCGAGGGGGCGAGGGCTACACCTTC | CASSFRGGEGYTF
TRBJ1-2 | . | . | TRBV5-1 | TGCGCCAGCAGCCACGGGGGGCGAGGTGGAGAGGGCTACACCTTC | CASSHGGRGGEGYTF
TRBJ1-6 | few | . | TRBV7-3 | TGTGCCAGCAGCTTAATAGGCGGGTATAATTCACCCCTCCACTTT | CASSLIGGYNSPLHF
TRBJ2-1 | . | TRBD2 | TRBV11-2 | TGTGCCAGCAGCTTATCCGGGGGGTCCTACAATGAGCAGTTCTTC | CASSLSGGSYNEQFF
TRBJ2-7 | . | . | TRBV21-1 | TGTGCCAGCAGCAAAGCGGCCAATTGTCCGGGGGAGCAGTACTTC | CASSKAANCPGEQYF
TRBJ1-1 | few | . | TRBV6-5 | TGTGCCAGCTCAATTGAGGGCAACACTGAAGCTTTCTTT | CASSIEGNTEAFF
TRBJ1-6 | . | . | TRBV5-4 | TGTGCCAGCAGCTTGGCCGGGAGCTCCTATAATTCACCCCTCCACTTT | CASSLAGSSYNSPLHF
TRBJ2-2 | . | . | TRBV5-6 | TGTGCCAGCAGCTTGGCGGCGTCGGGGGTCACCGGGGAGCTGTTTTTT | CASSLAASGVTGELFF
TRBJ2-5 | . | TRBD2 | TRBV4-2 | TGTGCCAGCAGCCAAGCCCCTAGCGGGGGGGCATTAGAGACCCAGTACTTC | CASSQAPSGGALETQYF
TRBJ2-7 | . | . | TRBV5-1 | TGCGCCAGCAGCTTGGAACAGGTGGCCTCCTACGAGCAGTACTTC | CASSLEQVASYEQYF
TRBJ2-7 | . | . | TRBV6-4 | TGTGCCAGCAGTGCTTCGAGGGGGTGGGAGCAGTACTTC | CASSASRGWEQYF
TRBJ1-2 | few | TRBD1 | TRBV5-1 | TGCGCCAGCAGCTTGGACAGGGGGGACTATGGCTACACCTTC | CASSLDRGDYGYTF
TRBJ2-5 | . | . | TRBV7-3 | TGTGCCAGCAGCCTAGAAGGGGGAGAGACCCAGTACTTC | CASSLEGGETQYF
TRBJ2-1 | . | . | TRBV29-1 | TGCAGCGTCCCGCACCCCCGGACAGTTTACAATGAGCAGTTCTTC | CSVPHPRTVYNEQFF
TRBJ2-3 | . | . | TRBV4-2 | TGTGCCAGCAGCCCGCGGGATGTCGCAGATACGCAGTATTTT | CASSPRDVADTQYF
TRBJ2-5 | . | TRBD1 | TRBV5-1 | TGCGCCAGCGGACCCGGCAGGGGGCCAGGAGAGACCCAGTACTTC | CASGPGRGPGETQYF
TRBJ2-1 | . | TRBD2 | TRBV5-4 | TGTGCCAGCAGCTTGGGGCCCAGAGCGGGGGATGAGCAGTTCTTC | CASSLGPRAGDEQFF
TRBJ1-1 | . | TRBD1 | TRBV7-2 | TGTGCCAGCAGCCCCCTCTACCGACAGGGTGAAGCTTTCTTT | CASSPLYRQGEAFF
TRBJ2-1 | . | . | TRBV7-2 | TGTGCCAGCAGCCCGGGCGGGGCAGAGGGTTATGAGCAGTTCTTC | CASSPGGAEGYEQFF
TRBJ2-7 | . | TRBD1 | TRBV10-1 | TGCGCCAGCAGCGGTTCTGACAGGGTAGACGAGCAGTACTTC | CASSGSDRVDEQYF
TRBJ2-1 | . | . | TRBV5-4 | TGTGCCAGCAACCCCGACTGGAGCTCCTACAATGAGCAGTTCTTC | CASNPDWSSYNEQFF
TRBJ1-6 | . | TRBD1 | TRBV27 | TGTGCCAGCAGTTTACGGGGGACAGATCATAATTCACCCCTCCACTTT | CASSLRGTDHNSPLHF
TRBJ2-5 | . | TRBD1 | TRBV5-4 | TGTGCCAGCAGCCTCTGGACAGGGAAAGAGACCCAGTACTTC | CASSLWTGKETQYF
TRBJ2-1 | . | TRBD2 | TRBV19 | TGTGCCAGTAGTATCTGGCGGGGGGTCGGGAATGAGCAGTTCTTC | CASSIWRGVGNEQFF
TRBJ1-5 | . | . | TRBV7-9 | TGTGCCACCTCGCGAGACGCGGGCGCCGGCAATCAGCCCCAGCATTTT | CATSRDAGAGNQPQHF
TRBJ1-3 | few | . | TRBV6-1 | TGTGCCAGCCAGAGCGTCTCTGGAAACACCATATATTTT | CASQSVSGNTIYF
TRBJ1-1 | . | . | TRBV6-6 | TGTGCCAGCACAACAGGGACACTGAACACTGAAGCTTTCTTT | CASTTGTLNTEAFF
TRBJ2-3 | . | TRBD1 | TRBV19 | TGTGCCAGTAGTAAACAGGGGGCGCAAATCGGAGATACGCAGTATTTT | CASSKQGAQIGDTQYF
TRBJ2-2 | . | TRBD1 | TRBV5-4 | TGTGCCAGCTCCGGGACAGCTATCTCCGGGGAGCTGTTTTTT | CASSGTAISGELFF
TRBJ1-5 | . | . | TRBV2 | TGTGCCAGCGAACCCGGGAACAGGGCGAACAATCAGCCCCAGCATTTT | CASEPGNRANNQPQHF
TRBJ2-2 | . | . | TRBV11-1 | TGTGCCAGCAGCTTAGTTCGAGGGTCAACCGGGGAGCTGTTTTTT | CASSLVRGSTGELFF
TRBJ2-1 | . | . | TRBV5-4 | TGTGCCAGCAGCTTCAGGACGGCTAGCGATGAGCAGTTCTTC | CASSFRTASDEQFF
TRBJ2-3 | few | . | TRBV5-8 | TGTGCCAGCAGCTTGGCCCGAAGGGGTGGAGTGGATACGCAGTATTTT | CASSLARRGGVDTQYF
TRBJ2-3 | few | . | TRBV20-1 | TGCAGTGCTAGTCCACAGGATACGCAGTATTTT | CSASPQDTQYF
TRBJ1-1 | . | TRBD1 | TRBV7-9 | TGTGCCAGCAAGGGGGCAGCTGAGAACACTGAAGCTTTCTTT | CASKGAAENTEAFF
TRBJ2-1 | . | . | TRBV4-1 | TGCGCCAGCAGCCACCTAGGGACTGCCTACAATGAGCAGTTCTTC | CASSHLGTAYNEQFF
TRBJ2-3 | . | . | TRBV29-1 | TGCAGCGTTGGTCGCCAGATCACAGATACGCAGTATTTT | CSVGRQITDTQYF
TRBJ1-6 | . | . | TRBV5-8 | TGTGCCAGCAGCTTGGGTGGGACATACAATTCACCCCTCCACTTT | CASSLGGTYNSPLHF
TRBJ1-1 | . | . | TRBV6-5 | TGTGCCAGCAGTTACTCGATACCCTACTCGAACACTGAAGCTTTCTTT | CASSYSIPYSNTEAFF
TRBJ1-5 | . | . | TRBV5-6 | TGTGCCAGCAGCTTGGCCCCGACGGGAGGTCAGCCCCAGCATTTT | CASSLAPTGGQPQHF
TRBJ1-1 | once | TRBD1 | TRBV5-1 | TGCGCCAGCACCCTTCGACAGGGGGGGAGAGGGGTCAACACTGAAGCTTTCTTT | CASTLRQGGRGVNTEAFF
TRBJ1-5 | few | TRBD1 | TRBV30 | TGTGCCTGGAGTGGAAAGGGGACAGGCGGGAATCAGCCCCAGCATTTT | CAWSGKGTGGNQPQHF
TRBJ2-6 | . | . | TRBV11-3 | TGTGCCAGCAGCAGTCGCGGGGCAGGGCTAAGCTCTGGGGCCAACGTCCTGACTTTC | CASSSRGAGLSSGANVLTF